This T cell receptor beta chain originates from a study of T cell repertoires in cytomegalovirus infection. Comments on this clonotype: Its cognate antigen is unknown.

Notes on the study in general: The ex vivo response was dominated by HLA-C-restricted CMV-specific TCR beta clonotypes.

Using its own MiXCR run on the reads, TCRdb lists one record per CDR3 protein. The data hold 560,000 or so distinct CDR3 sequences, with 16% observed a single time. The sequencing input was CD8+ T cells from PBMCs. This clonotype originated in a human donor in good health (CMV status not recorded). Some clones in this sample may be carry-over from other donors' samples.

CDR3 in amino acids: CSARRRDVPYEQYF. CDR3 sequence (DNA): TGCAGTGCTAGAAGGCGGGACGTTCCCTACGAGCAGTACTTC. The chain couples TRBV20-1 to TRBJ2-7; possibly TRBD2 for D (6 bases). V gave up 2 bases and J gave up 2 bases, with 13 bases separating them. Germline V lookup: CDR1 DFQATT, CDR2 SNEGSKA (reference sequence). The CDR3 spans 14 residues.